A selection of T cell receptor beta chains follows, all from one sample in a study of blood T cell repertoires in COVID-19. Profiling relied on immunoSEQ multiplex PCR, and the TCRdb table lists in-frame clones only, not all of them. Seen here are some 310,000 clones, roughly 90% observed once, and the top ten hold roughly a tenth. Sequencing input: PBMCs or T cells enriched from blood (not recorded which). The receptors derive from a woman aged 25-40 years who had recovered from COVID-19. The conserved cysteine and the conserved F or W are not part of the CDR3 here. D genes are given only for firm matches. Part of the rows lack a size; the others show once, few, many or a class for expanded clones.

CDR3	size	D	V	J
ASSQGAAAKDTIY	NA	NA	TRBV14	TRBJ1-3
ACRGGRGLSWY	NA	NA	TRBV11-2	TRBJ2-7
ASSLDRGRNQPQH	NA	TRBD1	TRBV2	TRBJ1-5
ASSKLAGANNEQF	NA	TRBD2	TRBV9	TRBJ2-1
ASSLDRVEVYGYT	NA	TRBD1	TRBV5-1	TRBJ1-2
ASSAEFLEGGETQY	NA	NA	TRBV9	TRBJ2-5
ASTHQGYNTEAF	NA	NA	TRBV7-2	TRBJ1-1
ASSPPVTGSGANVLT	NA	NA	TRBV18	TRBJ2-6
ASSSAGEETQY	NA	NA	TRBV25-1	TRBJ2-5
GQWGGAEAF	NA	NA	TRBV20-1	TRBJ1-1
ASSPADMNTEAF	NA	NA	TRBV27	TRBJ1-1
ASSLRTGGPTDTQY	NA	TRBD1	TRBV5-1	TRBJ2-3
ASSASTGGTDTQY	NA	TRBD1	TRBV6-4	TRBJ2-3
ASSPGQDYGYT	NA	TRBD1	TRBV28	TRBJ1-2
ASSYSGTAQSYEQY	NA	TRBD1	TRBV6-5	TRBJ2-7
ATTPREDAGNTIY	NA	NA	TRBV7-6	TRBJ1-3
ASSYVFLAGREQY	NA	NA	TRBV6-5	TRBJ2-7
ASSLPEGETQY	NA	NA	TRBV7-6	TRBJ2-5
ASSNDRGLSGYT	NA	NA	TRBV21-1	TRBJ1-2
ASSRDSPYNEQF	NA	NA	TRBV5-1	TRBJ2-1
ASGLGLAGAYEQY	NA	TRBD2	TRBV12-5	TRBJ2-7
AWAAGGDTEAF	NA	TRBD1	TRBV30	TRBJ1-1
ASSLRGASGPYEQY	NA	TRBD2	TRBV7-2	TRBJ2-7
ASALDSNYEQY	NA	NA	TRBV19	TRBJ2-7
ASSTPTENTEAF	NA	NA	TRBV28	TRBJ1-1
ASSPGHTPYEQY	NA	NA	TRBV18	TRBJ2-7
ASRAGTGPYYGYT	NA	TRBD1	TRBV25-1	TRBJ1-2
ASSYSAGGGGNTIY	NA	NA	TRBV6-5	TRBJ1-3
ASSVANAGYEQY	NA	NA	TRBV9	TRBJ2-7
ASKQGLRNSPLH	NA	NA	TRBV6-4	TRBJ1-6
SVAKNRIYEQY	NA	NA	TRBV29-1	TRBJ2-7
ASSPSGEASPLH	NA	NA	TRBV18	TRBJ1-6
ASSVPVGSNEQF	NA	NA	TRBV2	TRBJ2-1
ASSSLAGVSEQF	NA	TRBD2	TRBV28	TRBJ2-1
ASSSTGGHGYT	once	TRBD1	TRBV7-9	TRBJ1-2
ASSSQGMNTEAF	NA	NA	TRBV11-2	TRBJ1-1
SVNGDNTRSEQY	NA	NA	TRBV29-1	TRBJ2-7
RVDSLFD	NA	NA	TRBV20-1	TRBJ1-1
ASSLGQAVNSPLH	NA	NA	TRBV5-1	TRBJ1-6
ASSQGNRAYEQY	NA	NA	TRBV4-1	TRBJ2-7